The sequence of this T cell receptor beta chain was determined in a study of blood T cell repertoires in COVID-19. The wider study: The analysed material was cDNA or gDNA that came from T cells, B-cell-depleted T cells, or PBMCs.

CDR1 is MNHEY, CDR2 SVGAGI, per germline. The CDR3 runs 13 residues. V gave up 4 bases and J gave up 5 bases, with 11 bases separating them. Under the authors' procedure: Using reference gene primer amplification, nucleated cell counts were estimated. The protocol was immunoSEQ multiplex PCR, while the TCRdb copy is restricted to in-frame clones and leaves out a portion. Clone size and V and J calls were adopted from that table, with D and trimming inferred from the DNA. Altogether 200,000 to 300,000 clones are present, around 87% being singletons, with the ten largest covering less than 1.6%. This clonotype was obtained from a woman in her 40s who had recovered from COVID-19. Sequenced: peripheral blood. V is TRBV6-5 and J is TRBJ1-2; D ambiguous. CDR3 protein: CASSSGGEYGYTF. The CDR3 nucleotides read TGTGCCAGCAGTTCTGGAGGTGAATATGGCTACACCTTC.